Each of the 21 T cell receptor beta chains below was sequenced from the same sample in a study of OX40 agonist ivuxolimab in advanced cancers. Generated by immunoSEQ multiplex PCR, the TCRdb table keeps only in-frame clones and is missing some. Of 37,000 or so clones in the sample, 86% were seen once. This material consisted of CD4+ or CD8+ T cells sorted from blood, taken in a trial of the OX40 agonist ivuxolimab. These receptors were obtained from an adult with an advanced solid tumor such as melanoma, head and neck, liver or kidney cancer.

The CDR3 bases are TGCGCCAGCAGCTTGGACGGGGGTCCCACCGGGGAGCTGTTTTTT. Translation gives CASSLDGGPTGELFF. The rearrangement joins TRBV5-1 to TRBJ2-2; D might be TRBD2 (6 bases). The CDR3 sequence is 15 residues long. V gave up 0 bases and J gave up 4 bases, with 10 bases separating them. The V gene's germline CDR1 is SGHRS and CDR2 YFSETQ.

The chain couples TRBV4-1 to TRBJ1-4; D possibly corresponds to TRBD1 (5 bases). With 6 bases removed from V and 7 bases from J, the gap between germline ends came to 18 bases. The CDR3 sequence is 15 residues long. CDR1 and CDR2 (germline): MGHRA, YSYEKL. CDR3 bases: TGCGCCAGCAGATTCCAGGGAGGCGGTGGTGAAAAACTGTTTTTT. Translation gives CASRFQGGGGEKLFF.

CDR3 loop: CASSRPQGAKAFF. DNA of the CDR3: TGTGCCAGCAGCCGTCCTCAGGGGGCGAAAGCTTTCTTT. The chain couples TRBV7-2 to TRBJ1-1; the match to TRBD1 covers 8 bases. This CDR3 comprises 13 residues. Trimming took 5 bases from V and 9 from J; bases not matched to a gene: 8. The V gene's germline CDR1 is SGHTA and CDR2 FQGNSA.

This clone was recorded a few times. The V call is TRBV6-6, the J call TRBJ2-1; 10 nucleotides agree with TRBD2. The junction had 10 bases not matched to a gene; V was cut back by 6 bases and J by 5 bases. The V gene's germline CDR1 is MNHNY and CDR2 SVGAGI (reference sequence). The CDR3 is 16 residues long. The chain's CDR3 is CASSPRASGGNNEQFF. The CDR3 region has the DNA TGTGCCAGCAGCCCTAGGGCTAGCGGGGGTAACAATGAGCAGTTCTTC.

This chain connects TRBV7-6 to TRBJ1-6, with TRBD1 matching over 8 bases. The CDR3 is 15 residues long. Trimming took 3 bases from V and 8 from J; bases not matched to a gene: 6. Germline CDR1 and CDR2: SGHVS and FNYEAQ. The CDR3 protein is CASSFRGRRDSPLHF. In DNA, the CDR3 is TGTGCCAGCAGCTTCAGGGGGCGTAGAGATTCACCCCTCCACTTT.

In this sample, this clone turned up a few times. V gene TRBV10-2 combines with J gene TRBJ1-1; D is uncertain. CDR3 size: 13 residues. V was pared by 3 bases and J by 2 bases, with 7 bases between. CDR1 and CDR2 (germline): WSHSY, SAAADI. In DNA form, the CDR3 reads TGCGCCAGCAGTGACAGACCAAACACTGAAGCTTTCTTT. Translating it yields CASSDRPNTEAFF.

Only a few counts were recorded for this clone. The CDR3 sequence: CASSVTGQYNEKLFF. CDR3 in DNA: TGTGCCAGCAGCGTCACTGGGCAGTATAATGAAAAACTGTTTTTT. The V gene is TRBV9, the J gene TRBJ1-4; D call uncertain. The CDR3 contains 15 residues. Germline CDR1 reads SGDLS; CDR2 reads YYNGEE. Trimming pared 2 bases from V and 4 bases from J, leaving 12 bases between.

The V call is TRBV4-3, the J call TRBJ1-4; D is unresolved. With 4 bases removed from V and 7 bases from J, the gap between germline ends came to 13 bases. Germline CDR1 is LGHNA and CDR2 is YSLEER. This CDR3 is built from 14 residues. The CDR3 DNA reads TGCGCCAGCAGCCCGCAACATGGGATTGAAAAACTGTTTTTT. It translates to CASSPQHGIEKLFF.

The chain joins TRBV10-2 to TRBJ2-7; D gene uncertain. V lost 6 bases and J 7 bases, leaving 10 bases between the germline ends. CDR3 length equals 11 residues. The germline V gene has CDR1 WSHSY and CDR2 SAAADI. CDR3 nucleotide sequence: TGCGCCAGCAGAGCCGTTGGGGAGCAGTACTTC. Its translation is CASRAVGEQYF.

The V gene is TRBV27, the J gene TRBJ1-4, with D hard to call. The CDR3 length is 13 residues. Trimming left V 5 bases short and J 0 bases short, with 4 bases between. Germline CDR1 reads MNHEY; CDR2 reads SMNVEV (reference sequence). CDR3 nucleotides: TGTGCCAGCAGTCCGCCAACTAATGAAAAACTGTTTTTT. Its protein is CASSPPTNEKLFF.

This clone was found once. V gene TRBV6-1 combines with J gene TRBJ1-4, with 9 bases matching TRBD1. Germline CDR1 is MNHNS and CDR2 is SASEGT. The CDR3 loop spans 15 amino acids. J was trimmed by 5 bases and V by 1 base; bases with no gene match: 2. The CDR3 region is CASSEGQGGNEKLFF. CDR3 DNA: TGTGCCAGCAGTGAAGGACAGGGGGGGAATGAAAAACTGTTTTTT.

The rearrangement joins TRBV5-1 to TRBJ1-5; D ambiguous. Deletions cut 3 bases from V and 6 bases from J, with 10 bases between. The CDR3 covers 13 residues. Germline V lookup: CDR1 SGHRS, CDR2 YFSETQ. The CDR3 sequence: CASSWTPGQPQHF. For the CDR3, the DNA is TGCGCCAGCAGCTGGACCCCGGGTCAGCCCCAGCATTTT.

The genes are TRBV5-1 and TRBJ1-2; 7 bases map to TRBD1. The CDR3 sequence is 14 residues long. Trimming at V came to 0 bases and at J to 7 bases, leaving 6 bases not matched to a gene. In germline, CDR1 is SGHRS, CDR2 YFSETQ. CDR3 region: CASSLDGRGGGYTF. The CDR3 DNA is TGCGCCAGCAGCTTGGATGGCAGGGGGGGTGGCTACACCTTC.

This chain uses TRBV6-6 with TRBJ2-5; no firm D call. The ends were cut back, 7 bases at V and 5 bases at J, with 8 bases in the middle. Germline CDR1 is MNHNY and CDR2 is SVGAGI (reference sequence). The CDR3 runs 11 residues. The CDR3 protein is CASTMAETQYF. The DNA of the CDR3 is TGTGCCAGCACTATGGCGGAGACCCAGTACTTC.

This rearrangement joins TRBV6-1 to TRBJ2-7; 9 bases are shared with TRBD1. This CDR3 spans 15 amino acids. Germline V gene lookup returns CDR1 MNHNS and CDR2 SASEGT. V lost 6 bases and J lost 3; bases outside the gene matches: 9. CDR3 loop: CASSRARQGGYEQYF. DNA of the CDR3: TGTGCCAGCAGCCGCGCCCGACAGGGGGGCTACGAGCAGTACTTC.

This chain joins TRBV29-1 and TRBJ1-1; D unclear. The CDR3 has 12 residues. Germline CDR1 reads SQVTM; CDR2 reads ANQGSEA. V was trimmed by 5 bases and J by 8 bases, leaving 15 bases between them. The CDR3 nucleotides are TGCAGCGTTACAGAAGACAAGGCCGAAGCTTTCTTT. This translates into CSVTEDKAEAFF.

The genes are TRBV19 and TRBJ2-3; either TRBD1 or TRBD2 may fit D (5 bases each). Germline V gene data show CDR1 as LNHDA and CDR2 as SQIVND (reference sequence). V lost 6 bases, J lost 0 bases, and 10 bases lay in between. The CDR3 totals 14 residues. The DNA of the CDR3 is TGTGCCAGTAGGGGGGTCTCTAGCACAGATACGCAGTATTTT. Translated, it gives CASRGVSSTDTQYF.

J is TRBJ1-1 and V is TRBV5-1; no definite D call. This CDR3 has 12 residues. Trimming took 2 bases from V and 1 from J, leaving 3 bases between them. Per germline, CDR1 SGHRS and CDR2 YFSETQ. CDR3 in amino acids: CASSFGNTEAFF. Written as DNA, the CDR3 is TGCGCCAGCAGCTTTGGGAACACTGAAGCTTTCTTT.

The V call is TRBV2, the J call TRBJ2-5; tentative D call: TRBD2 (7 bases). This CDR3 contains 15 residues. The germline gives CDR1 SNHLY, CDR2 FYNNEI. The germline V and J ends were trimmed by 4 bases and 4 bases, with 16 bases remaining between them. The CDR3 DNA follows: TGTGCCAGCAGTGGGGGGGGGCCCTCCATAGAGACCCAGTACTTC. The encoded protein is CASSGGGPSIETQYF.

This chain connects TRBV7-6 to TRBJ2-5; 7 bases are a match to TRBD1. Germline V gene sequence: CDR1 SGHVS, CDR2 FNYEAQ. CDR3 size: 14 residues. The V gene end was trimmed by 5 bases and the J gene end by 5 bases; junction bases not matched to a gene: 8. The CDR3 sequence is CASSLDRVRETQYF. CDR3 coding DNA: TGTGCCAGCAGCCTCGACAGGGTGAGGGAGACCCAGTACTTC.

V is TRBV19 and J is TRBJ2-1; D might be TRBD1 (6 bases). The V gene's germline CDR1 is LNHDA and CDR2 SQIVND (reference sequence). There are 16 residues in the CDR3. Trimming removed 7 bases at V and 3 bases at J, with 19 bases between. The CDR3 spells CASTGYRDKNYNEQFF. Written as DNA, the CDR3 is TGTGCCAGTACCGGTTACCGGGACAAAAACTACAATGAGCAGTTCTTC.